This T cell receptor (beta chain) was sequenced during a study of cytomegalovirus exposure and HLA in healthy donors. The study, taken as a whole, reports: Earlier findings revealed that most TCR beta V segments proved productive either about 90% or about 30% of the time. It is likely that the observed cluster of highly shared sequence variants was a sequencing artifact.

PCR employed 60 Vbeta and 13 Jbeta primers. Only in-frame clones appear in the TCRdb table, and some are missing; sequencing was by immunoSEQ multiplex PCR. In the table there are 150,000 to 200,000 clones, about four fifths of which are singletons. The V gene's germline CDR1 is MRHNA and CDR2 SNTAGT. The CDR3 sequence is 15 residues long. Between the trimmed V and J ends, which lost 7 bases and 4 bases, there was a span of 16 bases. In regard to this clone: Its antigen is currently unknown.

Sequencing was performed on PBMCs. The rearrangement uses TRBV6-4 and TRBJ2-2; possible D gene TRBD1, 6 bases. This TCR was recovered from a male donor in good health and CMV-seropositive. The CDR3 bases are TGTGCCAGCACTAAGTATGCAGGGGTCACCGGGGAGCTGTTTTTT. Translating it yields CASTKYAGVTGELFF.